Included here is one T cell receptor (beta chain) sequence, with context. Its antigen is unknown. V gave up 3 bases and J gave up 1 base, with 4 bases separating them. This CDR3 contains 12 residues. Looked up from germline, CDR1 is SGDLS and CDR2 is YYNGEE. Clones were read by immunoSEQ multiplex PCR, and TCRdb kept only the in-frame ones, dropping some. The table lists 90,000 to 120,000 clones, roughly 90% of them singletons, with over 0.6% in the top ten. The record originates from a study of OX40 agonist ivuxolimab in advanced cancers. Overall study: Enrollees could have had prior anti-PD-1, anti-PD-L1 or anti-CTLA-4 therapy, which roughly 40% had received.

Study conclusions and caveats: Those patients achieving a partial response at 0.1-3.0 mg/kg showed among the lowest clonal expansion.

At cycle 4 day 1, cycle 7 day 1, and baseline, blood was sampled. This sequence was found in an adult with an advanced solid tumor such as melanoma, head and neck, liver or kidney cancer. V usage is TRBV9 and J usage is TRBJ1-1; D gene ambiguous. The specimen was CD4+ or CD8+ T cells sorted from blood, collected in a trial of the OX40 agonist ivuxolimab. CDR3 sequence (DNA): TGTGCCAGCAGCGGGGGGAACACTGAAGCTTTCTTT. Its translation: CASSGGNTEAFF.